Listed below are T cell receptor beta chains from one sample, sequenced in a study of CD8 T cells in ankylosing spondylitis. MiXCR, applied by TCRdb to the 5' RACE reads, yields one record per CDR3 protein. The data hold 200,000 to 250,000 distinct CDR3 sequences, with about 18% observed a single time. The sequenced sample was blood, either unsorted or a sorted T cell fraction (not recorded which). The receptor set was obtained from a male donor with ankylosing spondylitis. Both conserved end residues are part of each CDR3. The D gene is left open where the match is weak. Rows give clone size only sometimes, using once, few, many, or a class for an expanded clone.

size: NA; J: TRBJ2-2; V: TRBV28; D: NA; CDR3: CASSFFGLGTGELFF; DNA: TGTGCCAGCAGTTTCTTCGGGCTGGGGACCGGGGAGCTGTTTTTT
size: NA; J: TRBJ2-3; V: TRBV5-1; D: NA; CDR3: CASSLELASADTQYF; DNA: TGCGCCAGCAGCTTGGAACTAGCCTCCGCAGATACGCAGTATTTT
size: many; J: TRBJ2-7; V: TRBV9; D: NA; CDR3: CASGSDSYEQYF; DNA: TGTGCCAGCGGGAGCGATTCCTACGAGCAGTACTTC
size: NA; J: TRBJ2-7; V: TRBV4-3; D: TRBD2; CDR3: CASSQEPSGSYEQYF; DNA: TGCGCCAGCAGCCAAGAACCTAGCGGATCCTACGAGCAGTACTTC
size: few; J: TRBJ2-6; V: TRBV7-9; D: TRBD1; CDR3: CASSLVGQGAGANVLTF; DNA: TGTGCCAGCAGCTTAGTGGGACAGGGAGCTGGGGCCAACGTCCTGACTTTC
size: many; J: TRBJ2-7; V: TRBV4-1; D: NA; CDR3: CASSQVPGTYEQYF; DNA: TGCGCCAGCAGCCAAGTTCCAGGGACCTACGAGCAGTACTTC
size: many; J: TRBJ2-5; V: TRBV5-1; D: TRBD2; CDR3: CASSPGLAGAGLETQYF; DNA: TGCGCCAGCAGCCCGGGACTAGCGGGAGCCGGGTTGGAGACCCAGTACTTC
size: NA; J: TRBJ2-1; V: TRBV24-1; D: TRBD2; CDR3: CATQPGGPSGGGEQFF; DNA: TGTGCCACCCAACCGGGCGGGCCTAGCGGGGGTGGTGAGCAGTTCTTC
size: NA; J: TRBJ2-1; V: TRBV20-1; D: NA; CDR3: CSAPGTSNEQFF; DNA: TGCAGTGCGCCCGGGACAAGCAATGAGCAGTTCTTC
size: few; J: TRBJ2-1; V: TRBV6-2/TRBV6-3; D: TRBD2; CDR3: CASSYSGTSGLSYNEQFF; DNA: TGTGCCAGCAGTTACTCTGGGACTAGCGGGCTTTCCTACAATGAGCAGTTCTTC
size: NA; J: TRBJ2-7; V: TRBV7-8; D: NA; CDR3: CASSHLSGGSRYEQYF; DNA: TGTGCCAGCAGTCACCTTTCCGGGGGTTCAAGATACGAGCAGTACTTC
size: many; J: TRBJ2-1; V: TRBV27; D: NA; CDR3: CASRSYNEQFF; DNA: TGTGCCAGCAGATCCTACAATGAGCAGTTCTTC
size: few; J: TRBJ2-7; V: TRBV7-9; D: NA; CDR3: CASSLTPYEQYF; DNA: TGTGCCAGCAGCTTAACCCCGTACGAGCAGTACTTC
size: NA; J: TRBJ2-4; V: TRBV12-3/TRBV12-4; D: NA; CDR3: CASSRTTGKNIQYF; DNA: TGTGCCAGCAGCCGGACGACAGGAAAAAACATTCAGTACTTC
size: few; J: TRBJ2-2; V: TRBV18; D: NA; CDR3: CASSLPGQNTGELFF; DNA: TGTGCCAGCTCACTACCTGGACAAAACACCGGGGAGCTGTTTTTT
size: many; J: TRBJ2-1; V: TRBV20-1; D: NA; CDR3: CSASPANEQFF; DNA: TGCAGTGCTAGTCCAGCAAATGAGCAGTTCTTC
size: few; J: TRBJ2-7; V: TRBV30; D: TRBD1; CDR3: CAWSRTGTSYEQYF; DNA: TGTGCCTGGAGTAGGACAGGCACCTCCTACGAGCAGTACTTC
size: NA; J: TRBJ2-1; V: TRBV28; D: NA; CDR3: CASSGVPSYNEQFF; DNA: TGTGCCAGCAGCGGGGTACCCTCCTACAATGAGCAGTTCTTC
size: NA; J: TRBJ1-1; V: TRBV20-1; D: NA; CDR3: CSARDLSRDTILNLNTEAFF; DNA: TGCAGTGCTAGAGATCTCAGTAGGGACACGATCCTAAACTTGAACACTGAAGCTTTCTTT
size: many; J: TRBJ2-1; V: TRBV27; D: TRBD2; CDR3: CASSLGLAGDNEQFF; DNA: TGTGCCAGCAGTCTGGGACTAGCGGGCGACAATGAGCAGTTCTTC
size: NA; J: TRBJ2-3; V: TRBV12-3/TRBV12-4; D: TRBD2; CDR3: CASSSVSGGPGDTQYF; DNA: TGTGCCAGCAGCTCCGTTAGCGGGGGCCCGGGGGATACGCAGTATTTT
size: NA; J: TRBJ2-1; V: TRBV5-1; D: NA; CDR3: CASSLELWENEQFF; DNA: TGCGCCAGCAGCTTGGAGTTGTGGGAAAATGAGCAGTTCTTC
size: NA; J: TRBJ2-1; V: TRBV7-9; D: TRBD2; CDR3: CASSTRLAGTYNEQFF; DNA: TGTGCCAGCAGCACCCGACTAGCGGGGACCTACAATGAGCAGTTCTTC
size: few; J: TRBJ2-7; V: TRBV2; D: NA; CDR3: CASRMSYEQYF; DNA: TGTGCCAGCAGAATGAGCTACGAGCAGTACTTC
size: NA; J: TRBJ2-7; V: TRBV5-1; D: TRBD2; CDR3: CASGALAGSYEQYF; DNA: TGCGCCAGCGGCGCACTAGCGGGTTCCTACGAGCAGTACTTC
size: few; J: TRBJ2-7; V: TRBV19; D: NA; CDR3: CASSSQWTDQTYEQYF; DNA: TGTGCCAGTAGTTCCCAATGGACAGACCAAACCTACGAGCAGTACTTC
size: NA; J: TRBJ2-1; V: TRBV7-3; D: NA; CDR3: CASSPFHSSYNEQFF; DNA: TGTGCCAGCAGCCCATTCCATAGCTCCTACAATGAGCAGTTCTTC
size: once; J: TRBJ1-5; V: TRBV7-8; D: NA; CDR3: CASSLDQALSNQPQHF; DNA: TGTGCCAGCAGCTTGGACCAGGCATTAAGCAATCAGCCCCAGCATTTT
size: NA; J: TRBJ2-1; V: TRBV5-1; D: NA; CDR3: CASREIGNEQFF; DNA: TGCGCCAGCAGAGAGATCGGCAATGAGCAGTTCTTC
size: many; J: TRBJ2-3; V: TRBV28; D: TRBD2; CDR3: CASRRTSGRMDTQYF; DNA: TGTGCCAGCCGAAGGACTAGCGGGAGAATGGATACGCAGTATTTT
size: few; J: TRBJ2-2; V: TRBV3-1; D: TRBD2; CDR3: CASSRPTSGANTGELFF; DNA: TGTGCCAGCAGTCGCCCGACTAGCGGGGCAAACACCGGGGAGCTGTTTTTT
size: NA; J: TRBJ1-1; V: TRBV5-4; D: NA; CDR3: CASSLVAGGAGAQAFF; DNA: TGTGCCAGCAGCTTGGTCGCAGGCGGAGCAGGAGCACAAGCTTTCTTT
size: NA; J: TRBJ2-7; V: TRBV20-1; D: TRBD1; CDR3: CSARETGKGYEQYF; DNA: TGCAGTGCTAGGGAGACAGGGAAGGGTTACGAGCAGTACTTC
size: many; J: TRBJ2-3; V: TRBV11-1; D: NA; CDR3: CASSLGGLTDTQYF; DNA: TGTGCCAGCAGCTTAGGAGGGCTGACAGATACGCAGTATTTT
size: many; J: TRBJ2-1; V: TRBV29-1; D: NA; CDR3: CSVRGEEQFF; DNA: TGCAGCGTTAGAGGGGAAGAGCAGTTCTTC
size: NA; J: TRBJ1-5; V: TRBV7-9; D: TRBD1; CDR3: CASSLEQGFDQPQHF; DNA: TGTGCCAGCAGCTTAGAACAGGGGTTCGATCAGCCCCAGCATTTT
size: many; J: TRBJ2-1; V: TRBV5-1; D: TRBD2; CDR3: CASSFEAGGYNEQFF; DNA: TGCGCCAGCAGCTTCGAAGCGGGAGGGTACAATGAGCAGTTCTTC
size: few; J: TRBJ2-1; V: TRBV5-6; D: TRBD2; CDR3: CASSPSGGAEFF; DNA: TGTGCCAGCAGCCCGAGCGGGGGGGCCGAATTCTTC
size: NA; J: TRBJ2-5; V: TRBV12-3/TRBV12-4; D: NA; CDR3: CASSFRAHQETQYF; DNA: TGTGCCAGCAGTTTTCGGGCCCACCAAGAGACCCAGTACTTC
size: NA; J: TRBJ1-2; V: TRBV9; D: NA; CDR3: CASLPVAGPNYGYTF; DNA: TGTGCCAGCTTACCCGTCGCGGGGCCTAACTATGGCTACACCTTC
size: NA; J: TRBJ2-1; V: TRBV5-1; D: TRBD2; CDR3: CASSPPGTSGSSYNEQFF; DNA: TGCGCCAGCAGCCCTCCTGGGACTAGCGGGAGCTCCTACAATGAGCAGTTCTTC
size: once; J: TRBJ2-2; V: TRBV30; D: NA; CDR3: CAWELTGSGGELFF; DNA: TGTGCCTGGGAACTTACAGGGTCTGGCGGGGAGCTGTTTTTT
size: NA; J: TRBJ2-1; V: TRBV4-3; D: NA; CDR3: CASSQGVDNEQFF; DNA: TGCGCCAGCAGCCAAGGCGTTGACAATGAGCAGTTCTTC
size: many; J: TRBJ2-1; V: TRBV19; D: NA; CDR3: CASSTYNEQFF; DNA: TGTGCCAGCAGTACTTACAATGAGCAGTTCTTC
size: few; J: TRBJ2-2; V: TRBV4-2; D: NA; CDR3: CASSQDPPTGELFF; DNA: TGTGCCAGCAGCCAAGATCCCCCCACCGGGGAGCTGTTTTTT
size: few; J: TRBJ1-2; V: TRBV10-3; D: NA; CDR3: CAISGGEGVGYTF; DNA: TGTGCCATCAGTGGTGGGGAAGGAGTTGGCTACACCTTC
size: once; J: TRBJ1-2; V: TRBV6-2/TRBV6-3; D: NA; CDR3: CASKTRDGTNYGYTF; DNA: TGTGCCAGCAAAACTCGGGACGGAACTAACTATGGCTACACCTTC
size: few; J: TRBJ1-1; V: TRBV12-3/TRBV12-4; D: NA; CDR3: CASSAPTGNTEAFF; DNA: TGTGCCAGCAGTGCCCCGACAGGGAACACTGAAGCTTTCTTT
size: few; J: TRBJ1-6; V: TRBV20-1; D: NA; CDR3: CSAREGHPMYLHF; DNA: TGCAGTGCTAGAGAAGGTCACCCAATGTACCTCCACTTT
size: few; J: TRBJ1-2; V: TRBV29-1; D: NA; CDR3: CSVEAEKNNYGYTF; DNA: TGCAGCGTTGAGGCAGAGAAGAATAACTATGGCTACACCTTC
size: NA; J: TRBJ1-1; V: TRBV16; D: NA; CDR3: CASSQGGVYNTEAFF; DNA: TGTGCCAGCAGCCAAGGAGGGGTCTACAACACTGAAGCTTTCTTT